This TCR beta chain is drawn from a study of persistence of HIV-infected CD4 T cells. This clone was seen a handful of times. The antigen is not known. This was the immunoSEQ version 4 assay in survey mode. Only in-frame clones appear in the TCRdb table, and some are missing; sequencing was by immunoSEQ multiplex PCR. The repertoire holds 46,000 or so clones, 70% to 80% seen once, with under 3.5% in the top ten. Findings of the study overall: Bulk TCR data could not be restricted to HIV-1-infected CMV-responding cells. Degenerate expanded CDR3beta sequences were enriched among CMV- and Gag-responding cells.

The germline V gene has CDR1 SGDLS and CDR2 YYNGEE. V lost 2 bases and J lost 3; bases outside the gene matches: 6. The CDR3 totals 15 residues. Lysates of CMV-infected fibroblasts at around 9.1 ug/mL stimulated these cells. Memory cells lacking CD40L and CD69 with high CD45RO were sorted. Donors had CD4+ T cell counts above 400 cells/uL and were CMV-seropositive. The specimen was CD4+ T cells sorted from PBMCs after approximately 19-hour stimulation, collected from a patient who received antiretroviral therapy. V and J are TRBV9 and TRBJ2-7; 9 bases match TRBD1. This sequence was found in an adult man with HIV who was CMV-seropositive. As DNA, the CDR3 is TGTGCCAGCAGCGTCGGGGGACAGGGATTCTACGAGCAGTACTTC. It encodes CASSVGGQGFYEQYF.